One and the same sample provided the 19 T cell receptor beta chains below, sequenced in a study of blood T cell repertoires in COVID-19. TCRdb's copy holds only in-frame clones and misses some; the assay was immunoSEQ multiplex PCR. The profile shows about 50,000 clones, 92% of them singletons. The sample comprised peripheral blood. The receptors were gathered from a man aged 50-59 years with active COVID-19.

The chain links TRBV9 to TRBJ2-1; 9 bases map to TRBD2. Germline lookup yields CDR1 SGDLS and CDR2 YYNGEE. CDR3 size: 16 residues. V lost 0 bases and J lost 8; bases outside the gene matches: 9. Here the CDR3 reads CASSVEGGRAGDEQFF. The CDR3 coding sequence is TGTGCCAGCAGCGTAGAGGGCGGGAGGGCCGGCGATGAGCAGTTCTTC.

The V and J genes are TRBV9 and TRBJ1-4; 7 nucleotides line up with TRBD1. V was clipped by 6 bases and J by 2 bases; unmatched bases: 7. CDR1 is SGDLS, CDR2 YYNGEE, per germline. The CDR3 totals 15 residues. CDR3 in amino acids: CASTTGGGTNEKLFF. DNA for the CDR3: TGTGCCAGCACAACCGGAGGGGGCACTAATGAAAAACTGTTTTTT.

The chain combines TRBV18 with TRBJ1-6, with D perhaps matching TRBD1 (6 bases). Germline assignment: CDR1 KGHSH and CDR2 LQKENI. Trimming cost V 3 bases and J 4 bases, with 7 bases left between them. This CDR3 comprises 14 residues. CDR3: CASSPDRYNSPLHF. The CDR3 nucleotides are TGTGCCAGCTCACCGGACAGATATAATTCACCCCTCCACTTT.

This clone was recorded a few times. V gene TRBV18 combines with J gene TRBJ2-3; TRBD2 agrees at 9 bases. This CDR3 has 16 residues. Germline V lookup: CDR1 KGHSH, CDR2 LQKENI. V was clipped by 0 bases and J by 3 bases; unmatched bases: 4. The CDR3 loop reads CASSPPGSGRTDTQYF. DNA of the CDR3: TGTGCCAGCTCACCACCTGGAAGCGGGAGGACAGATACGCAGTATTTT. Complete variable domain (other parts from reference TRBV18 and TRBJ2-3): NAGVMQNPRHLVRRRGQEARLRCSPMKGHSHVYWYRQLPEEGLKFMVYLQKENIIDESGMPKERFSAEFPKEGPSILRIQQVVRGDSAAYFCASSPPGSGRTDTQYFGPGTRLTVL.

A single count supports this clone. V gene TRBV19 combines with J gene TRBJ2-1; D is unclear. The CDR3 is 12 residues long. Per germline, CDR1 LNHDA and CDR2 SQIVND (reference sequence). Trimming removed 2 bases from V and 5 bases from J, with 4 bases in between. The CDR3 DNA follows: TGTGCCAGTAGTATACCCGACAATGAGCAGTTCTTC. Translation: CASSIPDNEQFF.

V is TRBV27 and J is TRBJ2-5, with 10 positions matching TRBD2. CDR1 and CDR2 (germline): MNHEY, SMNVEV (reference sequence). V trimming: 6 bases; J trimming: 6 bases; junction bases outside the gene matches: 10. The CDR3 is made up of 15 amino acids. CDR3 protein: CASSLEAGGSKTQYF. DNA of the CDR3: TGTGCCAGCAGCCTCGAAGCGGGGGGGAGTAAGACCCAGTACTTC.

As DNA, the CDR3 is TGTGCCAGCAGGGGACAGGGGAGGTTCTCAGATACGCAGTATTTT. Protein: CASRGQGRFSDTQYF. The gene calls are TRBV28 and TRBJ2-3, with 10 positions matching TRBD1. CDR3 size: 15 residues. The V segment lost 6 bases and the J segment 4 bases; nucleotides outside the gene matches: 7. Per germline, CDR1 MDHEN and CDR2 SYDVKM. The variable domain in full, with the rest retrieved from reference TRBV28 and TRBJ2-3, is DVKVTQSSRYLVKRTGEKVFLECVQDMDHENMFWYRQDPGLGLRLIYFSYDVKMKEKGDIPEGYSVSREKKERFSLILESASTNQTSMYLCASRGQGRFSDTQYFGPGTRLTVL.

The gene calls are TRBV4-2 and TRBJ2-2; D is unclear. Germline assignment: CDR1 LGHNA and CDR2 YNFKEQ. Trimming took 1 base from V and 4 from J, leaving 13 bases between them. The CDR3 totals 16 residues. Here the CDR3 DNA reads TGTGCCAGCAGCCAAGCCCGAGCCGGCGGCACCGGGGAGCTGTTTTTT. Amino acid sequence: CASSQARAGGTGELFF.

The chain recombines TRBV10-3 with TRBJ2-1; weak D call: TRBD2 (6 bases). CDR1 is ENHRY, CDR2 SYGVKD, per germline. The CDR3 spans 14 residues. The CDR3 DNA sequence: TGTGCAACAGGCGGGGAGCGGTCCTACAATGAGCAGTTCTTC. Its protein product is CATGGERSYNEQFF.

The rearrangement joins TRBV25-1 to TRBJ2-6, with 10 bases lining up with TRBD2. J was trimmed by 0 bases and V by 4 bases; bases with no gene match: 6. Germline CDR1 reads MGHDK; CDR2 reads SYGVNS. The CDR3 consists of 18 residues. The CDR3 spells CASSGAIAGGSGANVLTF. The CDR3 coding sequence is TGTGCCAGCAGTGGGGCCATAGCGGGGGGCTCTGGGGCCAACGTCCTGACTTTC.

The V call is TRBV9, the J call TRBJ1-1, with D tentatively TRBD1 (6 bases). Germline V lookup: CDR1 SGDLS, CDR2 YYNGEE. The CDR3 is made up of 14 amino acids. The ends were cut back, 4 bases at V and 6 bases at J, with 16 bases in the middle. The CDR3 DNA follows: TGTGCCAGCAGCATGGGACACAATGAGGCTGAAGCTTTCTTT. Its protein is CASSMGHNEAEAFF.

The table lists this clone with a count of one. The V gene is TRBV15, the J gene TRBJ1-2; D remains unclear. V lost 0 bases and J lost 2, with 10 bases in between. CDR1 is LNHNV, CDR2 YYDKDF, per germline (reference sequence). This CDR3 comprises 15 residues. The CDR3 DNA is TGTGCCACCAGCAGAGATCCCACAGACAACTATGGCTACACCTTC. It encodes CATSRDPTDNYGYTF.

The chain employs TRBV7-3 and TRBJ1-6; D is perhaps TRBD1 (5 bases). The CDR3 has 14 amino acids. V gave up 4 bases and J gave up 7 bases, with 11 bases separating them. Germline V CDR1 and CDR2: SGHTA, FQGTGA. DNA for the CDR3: TGTGCCAGCAGCTACGGGACTGAGAATTCACCCCTCCACTTT. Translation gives CASSYGTENSPLHF.

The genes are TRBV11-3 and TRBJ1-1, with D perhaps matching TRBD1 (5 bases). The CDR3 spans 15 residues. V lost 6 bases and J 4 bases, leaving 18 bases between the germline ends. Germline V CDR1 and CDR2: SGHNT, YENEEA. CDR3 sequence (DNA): TGTGCCAGCAGTTTGGGGAGGGGCGGTACCACTGAAGCTTTCTTT. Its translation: CASSLGRGGTTEAFF. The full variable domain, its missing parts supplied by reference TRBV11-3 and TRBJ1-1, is EAGVVQSPRYKIIEKKQPVAFWCNPISGHNTLYWYLQNLGQGPELLIRYENEEAVDDSQLPKDRFSAERLKGVDSTLKIQPAELGDSAVYLCASSLGRGGTTEAFFGQGTRLTVV.

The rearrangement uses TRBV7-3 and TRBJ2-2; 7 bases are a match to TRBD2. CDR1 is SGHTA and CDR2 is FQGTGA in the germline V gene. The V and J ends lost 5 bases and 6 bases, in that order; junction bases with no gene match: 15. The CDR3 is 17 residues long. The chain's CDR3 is CASSQGPGTTNAGELFF. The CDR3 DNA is TGTGCCAGCAGCCAAGGCCCCGGGACTACCAACGCCGGGGAGCTGTTTTTT.

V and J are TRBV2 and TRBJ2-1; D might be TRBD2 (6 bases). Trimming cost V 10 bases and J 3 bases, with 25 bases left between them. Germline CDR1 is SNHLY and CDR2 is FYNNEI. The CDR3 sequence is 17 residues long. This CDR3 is CAIRTEEGRLGYNEQFF. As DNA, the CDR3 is TGTGCCATTAGGACCGAGGAGGGGAGGTTGGGCTACAATGAGCAGTTCTTC.

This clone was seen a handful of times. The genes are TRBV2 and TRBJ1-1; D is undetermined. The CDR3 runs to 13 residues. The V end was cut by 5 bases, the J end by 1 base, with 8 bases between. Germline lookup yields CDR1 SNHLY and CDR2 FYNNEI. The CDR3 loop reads CASSYTENTEAFF. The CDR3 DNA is TGTGCCAGCAGTTATACAGAGAACACTGAAGCTTTCTTT.

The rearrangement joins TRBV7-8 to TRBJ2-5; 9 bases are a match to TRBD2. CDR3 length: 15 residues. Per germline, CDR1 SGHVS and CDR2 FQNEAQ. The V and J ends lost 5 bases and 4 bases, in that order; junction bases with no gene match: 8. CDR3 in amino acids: CASSPRDSGGETQYF. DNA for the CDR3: TGTGCCAGCAGCCCCCGGGATAGCGGGGGAGAGACCCAGTACTTC.

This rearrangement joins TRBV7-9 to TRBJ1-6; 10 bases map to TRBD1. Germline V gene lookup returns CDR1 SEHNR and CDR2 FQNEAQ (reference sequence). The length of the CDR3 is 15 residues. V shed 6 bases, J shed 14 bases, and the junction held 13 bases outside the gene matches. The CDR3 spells CASRSSGTGDDSLHF. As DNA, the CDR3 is TGTGCCAGCAGGTCCTCGGGGACAGGGGACGATTCCCTCCACTTT.